This record covers a single T cell receptor beta chain. No cognate antigen has been identified for it. No base qualities exist here, and no much larger clone lies one base off it. The entry originates in a study of T cell responses to AZD1222 COVID-19 vaccine (dated by TCRdb to the early 2020s). Broadly, across the study: AZD1222 recipients given second doses at about 4 weeks or at about 12 weeks were pooled, since spike-specific TCR depth and breadth were not found to differ between the two schedules. A total of 233 trial participants underwent TCR sequencing, of whom 200 to 220 had received two doses of AZD1222 and some 26 had received two doses of the MenACWY control vaccine. Trial participants were enrolled by age into subgroups of 18-55, 56-69 and 70-plus years, and around 140, 26 and 57 TCR-sequenced participants, respectively, were included in these subgroups.

Inclusive of the bounding cysteine and phenylalanine, the CDR3 is 15 residues long. Only the CDR3 DNA is retained, 45 bases long and in frame from the first base. V has 7 bases trimmed and J has 9 bases trimmed; junction bases matching no gene number 15. The germline V gene provides CDR1 MNHEY and CDR2 SVGAGI. The CDR3 regions of human TCRbeta chains were analyzed by immunosequencing. The original methods were these. TCRs in the repertoires were matched against a reference library of SARS-CoV-2-specific TCRs that had been generated with the MIRA antigen-specificity platform. Breadth was defined as the fraction of unique TCRs that were SARS-CoV-2-associated, and depth was defined as the fraction of total T cells that were SARS-CoV-2-associated. Using the MIRA data, each spike-specific TCR was mapped to the spike region that the TCR reacts to and placed in a CD4 or CD8 class. Log10-transformed breadth and depth values were compared by one-way ANOVA with Sidak's multiple comparisons tests. TCRdb mirrors the immuneACCESS table, restricted to in-frame sequences. Some clones are absent from its copies; in checked studies, under half trace to an unresolved V gene, and the reason for the others is unknown. For V, J and clone size, that table is used; D and trimming come from the DNA. The sample yields some 130,000 clones; 70% to 90% were counted once. Under 2.5% of the sample goes to the ten largest clones.

The sample's time point, from its label and the paper: baseline before first vaccination. The vaccinee samples were drawn from two UK trials, COV001 and COV002, one of which was a single-blind randomized controlled phase 2/3 trial testing AZD1222 (ChAdOx1 nCoV-19) in healthy adults. For TCRbeta chain sequencing, PBMC samples from trial participants were taken at day 0 and at day 28 after the second dose. On the study overall, not on this receptor specifically: Epitopes outside the regions mutated in the B.1.351 and B.1.1.7 variants were reportedly recognized by nearly half of the unique spike-specific TCRs. Because no day 14 peak-response samples were available, the repertoires could be characterized only after the peak T cell response. After two AZD1222 doses, spike-specific TCR breadth and depth were significantly higher than at day 0 and than in MenACWY recipients. The whole spike protein was spanned by vaccine-associated CD4 TCRs, and dominant responses were seen in regions 160-218 and 743-854. The 56-69-year group was small, and its depth increase did not reach significance, likely because of low power. Conclusions about previously exposed vaccinees were limited because only six AZD1222 recipients were SARS-CoV-2 seropositive at baseline. Participants were mostly white British, with more females than males. The authors suggested clonal diversity may have been underestimated.

This TCR came from an adult in good health. The specimen was peripheral blood, collected on day 0 of AZD1222 vaccination. In this chain, TRBV6-5 is recombined with TRBJ2-1; 7 central nucleotides agree with TRBD1. The nucleotides are TGTGCCAGCACCCAGCGTGACAGGGTTCGGGTTGAGCAGTTCTTC. Translated, this is CASTQRDRVRVEQFF.